Below are 29 T cell receptor beta chains sequenced from a single sample in a study of OX40 agonist ivuxolimab in advanced cancers. Profiled with immunoSEQ multiplex PCR; TCRdb holds only in-frame clones, not every one. The sample consists of roughly 80,000 clones, around four fifths of them appearing once. Sequenced here: CD4+ or CD8+ T cells sorted from blood, sampled in a trial of the OX40 agonist ivuxolimab. All receptors derive from an adult with an advanced solid tumor such as melanoma, head and neck, liver or kidney cancer.

The chain employs TRBV7-8 and TRBJ1-1; 7 nucleotides line up with TRBD1. The CDR3 loop spans 15 amino acids. Germline V gene sequence: CDR1 SGHVS, CDR2 FQNEAQ. V dropped 5 bases and J dropped 4; count of bases not matched to a gene: 10. In nucleotides, the CDR3 is TGTGCCAGCAGCCACGGACAGGCCTATGGCACTGAAGCTTTCTTT. Translation gives CASSHGQAYGTEAFF. Full variable domain (remainder filled in from reference TRBV7-8 and TRBJ1-1): GAGVSQSPRYKVAKRGQDVALRCDPISGHVSLFWYQQALGQGPEFLTYFQNEAQLDKSGLPSDRFFAERPEGSVSTLKIQRTQQEDSAVYLCASSHGQAYGTEAFFGQGTRLTVV.

The CDR3 region is CASSHNAGTANTGELFF. The CDR3 region has the DNA TGCGCCAGCAGCCATAATGCCGGGACAGCGAACACCGGGGAGCTGTTTTTT. This sequence joins TRBV4-1 and TRBJ2-2; 7 bases fit TRBD1. Germline V gives CDR1 MGHRA, CDR2 YSYEKL. V lost 3 bases to trimming and J lost 0 bases; unmatched junction nucleotides: 7. The CDR3 consists of 17 residues.

The chain couples TRBV7-2 to TRBJ2-7; a weak D match, TRBD1 (5 bases). The germline gives CDR1 SGHTA, CDR2 FQGNSA. The CDR3 contains 14 residues. The V end was cut by 4 bases, the J end by 1 base, with 11 bases between. As DNA, the CDR3 is TGTGCCAGCAGCTGGGGCGTCGGGTCCTACGAGCAGTACTTC. Protein: CASSWGVGSYEQYF.

The J gene is TRBJ1-4, the V gene TRBV9; D is undetermined. The germline CDR1 and CDR2 sequences are SGDLS and YYNGEE. This CDR3 spans 16 amino acids. V dropped 3 bases and J dropped 0 bases, with 12 bases sitting between them. The CDR3 sequence: CASSGTSAATNEKLFF. CDR3 nucleotide sequence: TGTGCCAGCAGCGGAACCTCGGCAGCAACTAATGAAAAACTGTTTTTT.

This clone appeared a few times. This rearrangement joins TRBV5-1 to TRBJ2-2, with 7 bases lining up with TRBD1. After removal of 3 bases from V and 0 bases from J, the junction contained 2 bases not matched to a gene. This CDR3 region has 15 residues. Germline-derived CDR1 and CDR2 are SGHRS and YFSETQ. CDR3 residues: CASSSGTANTGELFF. The DNA of the CDR3 is TGCGCCAGCAGCTCAGGGACAGCGAACACCGGGGAGCTGTTTTTT.

The chain is built from TRBV28 and TRBJ2-2; D remains unclear. The germline V gene has CDR1 MDHEN and CDR2 SYDVKM. The CDR3 spans 15 residues. V dropped 1 base and J dropped 5 bases, with 11 bases sitting between them. Written as DNA, the CDR3 is TGTGCCAGCAGTTTATTTTGGGCCCCTACCGGGGAGCTGTTTTTT. It encodes CASSLFWAPTGELFF.

This chain joins TRBV7-2 and TRBJ2-3; D is ambiguous. The CDR3 sequence is 13 residues long. The germline CDR1 and CDR2 sequences are SGHTA and FQGNSA. V was trimmed by 1 base and J by 6 bases, leaving 8 bases between them. The CDR3 sequence: CASSLGARDTQYF. The CDR3 coding sequence is TGTGCCAGCAGCTTAGGGGCCCGGGATACGCAGTATTTT. Variable domain in full (rest from reference TRBV7-2 and TRBJ2-3): GAGVSQSPSNKVTEKGKDVELRCDPISGHTALYWYRQSLGQGLEFLIYFQGNSAPDKSGLPSDRFSAERTGGSVSTLTIQRTQQEDSAVYLCASSLGARDTQYFGPGTRLTVL.

J is TRBJ2-5 and V is TRBV5-4; TRBD2 aligns across 9 bases. The CDR3 loop spans 16 amino acids. CDR1 is SGHNT and CDR2 is YYREEE in the germline V gene (reference sequence). The V segment lost 6 bases and the J segment 1 base; nucleotides outside the gene matches: 10. The DNA of the CDR3 is TGTGCCAGCAAAGAGGGGCGGGGGGGATTCCAAGAGACCCAGTACTTC. It is translated as CASKEGRGGFQETQYF.

This clone was found a few times. The chain combines TRBV7-3 with TRBJ2-5; D might be TRBD2 (6 bases). Trimming took 4 bases from V and 5 from J, leaving 14 bases between them. The CDR3 is 14 amino acids. Germline V gives CDR1 SGHTA, CDR2 FQGTGA. Written as DNA, the CDR3 is TGTGCCAGCAGCTCAACGGGGGTTACCGAGACCCAGTACTTC. Residues: CASSSTGVTETQYF.

The V call is TRBV2, the J call TRBJ2-7; weak D call: TRBD2 (6 bases). The CDR3 extends over 16 amino acids. V was pared by 6 bases and J by 3 bases, with 21 bases between. Per the germline V gene, CDR1 is SNHLY and CDR2 is FYNNEI. DNA for the CDR3: TGTGCCAGCAGGGAGCGGTGGACTACGCGCTTCTACGAGCAGTACTTC. Amino acids: CASRERWTTRFYEQYF.

The rearrangement links TRBV4-1 to TRBJ1-1; no clear D. Germline V lookup: CDR1 MGHRA, CDR2 YSYEKL. Trimming shortened V by 4 bases and J by 1 base, and 10 bases separated the two germline ends. The CDR3 loop spans 14 amino acids. The CDR3 DNA reads as TGCGCCAGCAGCCCTATTAACAGGAACACTGAAGCTTTCTTT. It codes for CASSPINRNTEAFF.

A few counts support this clone. The chain joins TRBV28 to TRBJ1-2, with D unclear. The V and J ends lost 6 bases and 4 bases respectively, with 6 bases between them. This CDR3 is 11 amino acids long. Germline CDR1 reads MDHEN; CDR2 reads SYDVKM. This CDR3 reads CASSSRYGYTF. The CDR3 bases are TGTGCCAGCAGCTCCCGCTATGGCTACACCTTC.

This clone was seen only a few times. The V gene is TRBV11-2, the J gene TRBJ1-6; 9 nucleotides agree with TRBD1. Germline lookup yields CDR1 SGHAT and CDR2 FQNNGV. V was pared by 2 bases and J by 10 bases, with 6 bases of the junction left unmatched. The CDR3 runs to 15 residues. CDR3 DNA sequence: TGTGCCAGCAGCTTATCGGGACAGGGTAAATCACCCCTCCACTTT. It encodes CASSLSGQGKSPLHF. Based on the CDR3 plus reference TRBV11-2 and TRBJ1-6, the full variable domain is EAGVAQSPRYKIIEKRQSVAFWCNPISGHATLYWYQQILGQGPKLLIQFQNNGVVDDSQLPKDRFSAERLKGVDSTLKIQPAKLEDSAVYLCASSLSGQGKSPLHFGNGTRLTVT.

This rearrangement joins TRBV6-1 to TRBJ2-1; D uncertain. The V gene lost 5 bases and the J gene lost 4 bases, with 12 bases spanning the gap. The germline CDR1 and CDR2 sequences are MNHNS and SASEGT. CDR3 length equals 14 residues. This CDR3 reads CASSLNRAYNEQFF. CDR3 sequence (DNA): TGTGCCAGCAGTTTAAACCGGGCTTACAATGAGCAGTTCTTC.

V gene TRBV5-1 combines with J gene TRBJ1-4, with D maybe TRBD1 (6 bases). The CDR3 is 14 residues long. The V and J ends lost 0 bases and 13 bases respectively, with 16 bases between them. Germline-derived CDR1 and CDR2 are SGHRS and YFSETQ. The CDR3 sequence: CASSLAGGADGLFF. The CDR3 DNA is TGCGCCAGCAGCTTGGCCGGGGGGGCGGATGGACTGTTTTTT.

J is TRBJ1-5 and V is TRBV5-5, with D maybe TRBD1 (6 bases). Germline assignment: CDR1 SGHKS and CDR2 YYEKEE (reference sequence). The CDR3 is 14 residues long. The germline V and J ends were trimmed by 4 bases and 9 bases, with 17 bases remaining between them. CDR3 DNA: TGTGCCAGCAGCCCCGGACAGCCCGCGTGGCCCCAGCATTTT. This sequence encodes CASSPGQPAWPQHF.

V gene TRBV28 combines with J gene TRBJ1-2, with 12 bases matching TRBD1. The CDR3 sequence is 15 residues long. Germline V lookup: CDR1 MDHEN, CDR2 SYDVKM. Trimming removed 5 bases from V and 8 bases from J; junction bases left unmatched: 9. CDR3 in amino acids: CASSPGDRGQGGYTF. CDR3 nucleotide sequence: TGTGCCAGCAGTCCTGGGGACAGGGGGCAAGGAGGCTACACCTTC.

The rearrangement uses TRBV28 and TRBJ2-1; D gene ambiguous. The CDR3 contains 15 residues. Looked up from germline, CDR1 is MDHEN and CDR2 is SYDVKM. With 5 bases removed from V and 4 bases from J, the gap between germline ends came to 15 bases. The CDR3 is CASSDPGGVYNEQFF. DNA for the CDR3: TGTGCCAGCAGTGACCCCGGTGGGGTTTACAATGAGCAGTTCTTC.

The gene calls are TRBV2 and TRBJ2-5; D might be TRBD1 (5 bases). Per the germline V gene, CDR1 is SNHLY and CDR2 is FYNNEI. This CDR3 has 13 residues. The germline V and J ends were trimmed by 1 base and 7 bases, with 10 bases remaining between them. Written as DNA, the CDR3 is TGTGCCAGCAGTGAAGTCCCCCAGGGGACCCAGTACTTC. Encoded protein: CASSEVPQGTQYF.

This clone has more than one count but fewer than ten. The chain has TRBV5-5 and TRBJ1-3; a weak D match, TRBD1 (5 bases). Germline V gene sequence: CDR1 SGHKS, CDR2 YYEKEE (reference sequence). This CDR3 region has 16 residues. The V end was cut by 4 bases, the J end by 8 bases, with 22 bases between. DNA for the CDR3: TGTGCCAGCAGCCTCCTACCGGGACGTTTAATGGACACCATATATTTT. Amino acids: CASSLLPGRLMDTIYF.

For the CDR3, the DNA is TGTGCCACCAGCAGCCGACAACCCCCCGGACAGGGATACGAGCAGTACTTC. It specifies CATSSRQPPGQGYEQYF. V usage is TRBV15 and J usage is TRBJ2-7, with TRBD1 matching 8 bases. The germline V gene has CDR1 LNHNV and CDR2 YYDKDF (reference sequence). CDR3 length: 17 amino acids. V gave up 3 bases and J gave up 4 bases; unmatched junction bases: 14.

This clone is a singleton in its sample. The V gene is TRBV10-3, the J gene TRBJ2-3, with 10 positions matching TRBD2. This CDR3 has 14 amino acids. Unmatched junction bases numbered 5, after V lost 8 bases and J lost 3 bases. The germline V gene has CDR1 ENHRY and CDR2 SYGVKD. DNA for the CDR3: TGTGCCATCGCCTCTAGCGGGGGTACAGATACGCAGTATTTT. Its protein product is CAIASSGGTDTQYF.

This chain links TRBV28 with TRBJ2-3; D is uncertain. This CDR3 has 16 residues. Per germline, CDR1 MDHEN and CDR2 SYDVKM. With 6 bases removed from V and 4 bases from J, the gap between germline ends came to 20 bases. CDR3 sequence (DNA): TGTGCCAGCAGGGAACCTAAAACCGGTGGGGCAGATACGCAGTATTTT. This translates into CASREPKTGGADTQYF.

This chain links TRBV19 with TRBJ2-1; D is unclear. This CDR3 spans 11 amino acids. CDR1 LNHDA and CDR2 SQIVND come from the germline V gene (reference sequence). The V end lost 5 bases, the J end lost 1 base, and 0 bases lay between the germline ends. The CDR3: CASSSYNEQFF. The CDR3 bases are TGTGCCAGTAGTTCCTACAATGAGCAGTTCTTC.

V is TRBV4-3 and J is TRBJ2-1; D not resolved. V was trimmed by 0 bases and J by 4 bases, leaving 10 bases between them. This CDR3 is built from 15 residues. Germline V gene sequence: CDR1 LGHNA, CDR2 YSLEER. In nucleotides, the CDR3 is TGCGCCAGCAGCCAAGACCTGGCAGTTTACAATGAGCAGTTCTTC. Translated, it gives CASSQDLAVYNEQFF.

V is TRBV5-1 and J is TRBJ2-1; 8 bases fit TRBD1. The junction had 15 bases not matched to a gene; V was cut back by 4 bases and J by 0 bases. Germline loops: CDR1 SGHRS, CDR2 YFSETQ. This CDR3 contains 19 residues. CDR3 sequence reads: CASSGRTGSLFRSYNEQFF. The CDR3 nucleotides read TGCGCCAGCAGCGGACGGACAGGGTCCCTCTTTCGCTCCTACAATGAGCAGTTCTTC.

This sequence joins TRBV7-3 and TRBJ2-3, with a possible D match to TRBD1 (7 bases). The germline V gene has CDR1 SGHTA and CDR2 FQGTGA. Trimming removed 5 bases from V and 5 bases from J, with 8 bases in between. The CDR3 is 12 amino acids. The CDR3 DNA reads TGTGCCAGCAGCCAGGGGGGAGATACGCAGTATTTT. Protein sequence: CASSQGGDTQYF.

In DNA form, the CDR3 reads TGTGCCAGCAGCTTAGAGTGGGCTAGCGGGGGGGGGACCCAGTACTTC. This codes for CASSLEWASGGGTQYF. The chain recombines TRBV7-2 with TRBJ2-5; 12 positions match TRBD2. Germline-derived CDR1 and CDR2 are SGHTA and FQGNSA. The CDR3 has 16 amino acids. Germline trimming cut 1 base from V and 7 bases from J; bases unmatched to any gene: 7.

The rearrangement joins TRBV5-4 to TRBJ1-1, with unresolved D. The CDR3 length is 13 residues. V was cut by 0 bases and J by 0 bases, with 3 bases left in between. Germline CDR1 reads SGHNT; CDR2 reads YYREEE (reference sequence). The CDR3 reads CASSLEMNTEAFF. The CDR3 DNA reads TGTGCCAGCAGCTTGGAGATGAACACTGAAGCTTTCTTT. Looking up the rest from reference TRBV5-4 and TRBJ1-1 gives the full variable domain: ETGVTQSPTHLIKTRGQQVTLRCSSQSGHNTVSWYQQALGQGPQFIFQYYREEENGRGNFPPRFSGLQFPNYSSELNVNALELDDSALYLCASSLEMNTEAFFGQGTRLTVV.